Here is one T cell receptor beta chain with its context. No antigen is known for it. The CDR3 is 14 residues long. Trimming removed 2 bases from V and 4 bases from J; junction bases left unmatched: 5. Germline assignment: CDR1 SGHRS and CDR2 YFSETQ. Assay: immunoSEQ multiplex PCR; the TCRdb copy retains only in-frame clones and omits some. The data show about 160,000 clones, with approximately 96% seen just once and about 0.89% held by the top ten. The data stem from a study of cytomegalovirus exposure and HLA in healthy donors. Broader study findings: While the bulk of TCR sequences proved rare, some public TCRs turned up in many donors. The study listed 150 to 200 cytomegalovirus-associated TCR beta chains. Confirmation in vitro established that three CMV-associated chains were specific for CMV antigens.

Sequencing was done on a sample of PBMCs. The rearrangement links TRBV5-1 to TRBJ2-7; TRBD2 agrees at 8 bases. The receptor was isolated from a woman aged 18-30 years in good health and CMV-seronegative. The CDR3 bases are TGCGCCAGCAGCTTTGATGCTAGCGGGTACGAGCAGTACTTC. It translates to CASSFDASGYEQYF.